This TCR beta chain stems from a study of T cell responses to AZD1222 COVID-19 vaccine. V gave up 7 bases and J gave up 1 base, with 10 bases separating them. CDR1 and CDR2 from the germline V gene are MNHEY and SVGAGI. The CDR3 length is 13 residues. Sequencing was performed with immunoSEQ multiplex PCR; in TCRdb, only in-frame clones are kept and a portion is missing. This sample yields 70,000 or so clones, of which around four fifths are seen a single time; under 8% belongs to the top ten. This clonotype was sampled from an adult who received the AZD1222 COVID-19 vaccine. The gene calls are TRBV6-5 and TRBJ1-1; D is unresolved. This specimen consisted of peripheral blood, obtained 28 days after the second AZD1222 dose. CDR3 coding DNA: TGTGCCAGCACAAACCGGGGGAACACTGAAGCTTTCTTT. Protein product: CASTNRGNTEAFF.